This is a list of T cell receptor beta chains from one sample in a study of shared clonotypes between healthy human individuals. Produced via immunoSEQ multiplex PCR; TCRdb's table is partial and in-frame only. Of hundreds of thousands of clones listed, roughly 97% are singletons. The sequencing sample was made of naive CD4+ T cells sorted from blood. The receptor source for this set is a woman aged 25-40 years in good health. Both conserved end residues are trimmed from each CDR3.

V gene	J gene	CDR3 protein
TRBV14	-	ASSPPGTGMAYEQY
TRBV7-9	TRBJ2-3	ASSLPTATDTQY
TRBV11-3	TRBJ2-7	ASSPAGGLSYEQY
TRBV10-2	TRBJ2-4	ASSEVGAKNIQY
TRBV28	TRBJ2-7	ASSPGAGTRSPYEQY
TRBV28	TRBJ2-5	ASSPDRGETQY
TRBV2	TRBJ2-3	ASSPRIGTQY
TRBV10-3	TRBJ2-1	AISEPTSVEQF
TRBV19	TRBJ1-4	ATKTGTSLANEKLF
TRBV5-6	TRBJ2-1	ASSLALGTSGSNEQF
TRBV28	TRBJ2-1	ASSLTEGRARNEQF